This T cell receptor (beta chain) came from a study of blood T cells in healthy people across ages (dated by TCRdb to between 2015 and 2017). With respect to the entire study: Template switching captured roughly one uniquely barcoded TCR beta cDNA molecule per two T cells in model experiments. Two additional independent replicas of 1 million unique cDNA reads from the same blood draw were analyzed for two donors (one aged 18 to 30 and one aged 80 or older). Age-related changes in TCR beta repertoire diversity were measured in the study by deep sequencing normalized with unique cDNA molecular identifiers. The donors were divided into four age groups: young (average about 16 years), middle-aged (approximately 42), aged (about 60) and long-lived (roughly 82). Overall study outcomes, separate from this receptor: Compared with the aged group, more naive CD4+ T cells, fewer expanded clones and increased TCR diversity were shown by the long-lived group, suggesting age selection. Estimates of total diversity based on one million sequenced T cells were considered lower bounds and underestimates. There was a strong correlation between observed TCR beta diversity and the percentage of naive T cells measured by flow cytometry. Observed TCR beta diversity per million T cells fell roughly linearly with age, and a significant reduction was already apparent by age around 40. Because the CMV infection status of the donors was unknown, age-related changes in expanded clonotypes may potentially have been confounded. Bulk unsorted PBMC profiling prevented conclusive comparison of naive and antigen-experienced compartments.

Inclusive of the bounding cysteine and phenylalanine, the CDR3 is 15 residues long. Just CDR3 DNA is preserved here, 45 bases in frame from base 1. Trimming costs V 4 bases and J 0 bases, and their ends lie 10 bases apart. CDR1 is given as LNHDA and CDR2 as SQIVND, both from the germline V gene (reference sequence). To prepare the library, 5' RACE was applied. Data came from an Illumina HiSeq 2500. A second roughly 6 to 12 cycle PCR used a sample-barcoded 5' primer and a J-beta primer mix. A unique molecular identifier was introduced onto each TCR beta cDNA molecule by a template-switch 5' adaptor carrying 12 random nucleotides. Each sample yielded at least 2.5 million CDR3-containing paired-end reads. First-strand cDNA was synthesized from all RNA with the Mint cDNA synthesis kit, primed by a TRBC-specific oligonucleotide. Following uracil-DNA glycosylase treatment, a first 18-cycle PCR with universal primers M1SS and BC2_uni_R was performed on all cDNA. The authors' analysis ran thus. Normalization of each sample was performed by random selection of 1 million high-quality reads, each carrying a distinct molecular identifier. Instead of being binned into consensus sequences, reads that shared molecular identifiers were thrown out. MiTCR, with a Q25 quality threshold and the strictest error-elimination algorithm, was used for CDR3 identification, clonotype clustering and error correction. A nonparametric unseen species model using Euler transformation provided a lower-bound estimate of total TCR beta diversity. TCRdb trimmed public reads at Q25 via fastp, called clones via MiXCR and kept in-frame beta chains. One record per CDR3 amino acid sequence lists the most common genes and DNA. The authors' filters were not applied to this entry. Counted in this sample were approximately 960,000 distinct CDR3 sequences; under 35% of them appeared once. The top ten clones comprise about 10% of the sample.

Systemically healthy Caucasian individuals from Russia, 39 in total and aged about 6 to 95 years, were included as donors. Each donor gave 8 to 10 milliliters of peripheral blood, collected into EDTA-treated Vacutainer tubes. Ficoll-Paque density-gradient centrifugation was used to isolate PBMCs, with at least 7 million per sample. Trizol reagent was used to extract total RNA from PBMCs, with at least 5 micrograms per sample. Naive CD45RAhigh/CD27high T cell percentages were measured by flow cytometry on a PBMC aliquot from every donor. This clonotype occurred many times. This receptor's antigen is unknown. No quality values exist for individual bases; no much larger clone is one base distant. This sample was shared with a second study, whose subject was T cells of mothers and their children. The second study's paper adds: The donors were nine systemically healthy Caucasian individuals, made up of three mothers and their six children. cDNA synthesis used all of the extracted RNA, with approximately 1.4 ug of RNA in each 15 ul reaction. In the second PCR, the M1S primer introduced both the sample barcodes and 2-4 random nucleotides. Over 8.5 million TCR beta CDR3 reads were obtained for each mother, and around 2.7 million reads were obtained for each child. In both related and unrelated pairs, thymic selection shapes the output of TCR recombination in a similar way, with inherited differences having only a minor effect. Normalized repertoire overlap was always slightly but never significantly higher in related than unrelated mother-child pairs. No persistent microchimeric T cell clones were detected, at a sensitivity of approximately 100 clones per million clonotypes. Deep NGS was used in the study to compare the TCR beta repertoires of mothers and children and to look for features that separate related mother-child pairs from unrelated individuals. Mothers averaged about 37 +/- 4 years of age and children averaged around 10 +/- 4 years. After adapters were ligated using NEBNext reagents, the libraries underwent 100+100 nt paired-end sequencing on an Illumina HiSeq 2000. To prevent cross-contamination, the mother and child libraries were prepared one month apart and sequenced in separate runs. Between roughly 500,000 and 2,300,000 distinct TCR beta clonotypes were identified per donor. Naive TCR beta clonotypes were estimated from low-frequency clonotypes matched to each donor's FACS-determined naive share, without sorting.

This sequence uses TRBV19 and TRBJ2-4, with TRBD1 perhaps the D gene, on 5 matching bases. This sequence was found in a woman in her thirties or forties in good health. Sequenced material: blood. Read as DNA, the sequence is TGTGCCAGTAGTACGGACAATTCAGCCAAAAACATTCAGTACTTC. This sequence encodes CASSTDNSAKNIQYF.